These T cell receptor beta chains were read from a single sample in a study of monozygotic twins with inflammatory bowel disease. TCRdb reprocessed the 5' RACE reads and reports one entry per CDR3 protein, with no DNA. This sample contains approximately 380,000 distinct CDR3 sequences. Sequenced input: blood. The receptors stem from a human donor with ulcerative colitis or Crohn's disease, or a healthy co-twin of an affected twin (not recorded which). The CDR3 runs from the conserved cysteine through the conserved F or W.

v_gene	j_gene	CDR3aa
TRBV18	TRBJ2-4	CASSPTGGNIQYF
TRBV6-1	TRBJ1-2	CASSSTTGTNYGYTF
TRBV12-3/TRBV12-4	TRBJ2-5	CASTPGTHTPETQYF
TRBV10-3	TRBJ2-7	CAISLAGALFEQYF
TRBV11-2	TRBJ2-3	CASSSQRVQGAYADTQYF
TRBV5-1	TRBJ2-7	CASSTTSGGAYEQYF
TRBV20-1	TRBJ1-2	CSGDSNYGYTF
TRBV9	TRBJ2-5	CASSVGTPPGGPEETQYF
TRBV6-5	TRBJ2-1	CASSYGTSPYNEQFF
TRBV7-8	TRBJ1-2	CASSLERGRSNYGYTF
TRBV4-3	TRBJ1-2	CASSQERGRDGYTF
TRBV5-1	TRBJ2-2	CASSPDPNTGELFF
TRBV5-1	TRBJ1-1	CASSLSGAVNTEAFF
TRBV5-6	TRBJ1-4	CASSLQQPTEEKLFF
TRBV7-2	TRBJ2-2	CASTSPDRANTGELFF
TRBV7-8	TRBJ2-3	CASSQSSRGPYSSTDTQYF
TRBV30	TRBJ2-7	CAWQYSYEQYF
TRBV5-1	TRBJ2-2	CASSLTSGGPGELFF
TRBV9	TRBJ2-3	CASSVTDGTPGSQYF
TRBV2	TRBJ2-5	CASTPAVYQETQYF
TRBV12-3/TRBV12-4	TRBJ2-7	CASSFTNLGQYF
TRBV5-6	TRBJ2-7	CAGSGGYSYEQYF
TRBV7-9	TRBJ2-1	CASSPPFEAASDEQFF
TRBV10-2	TRBJ2-3	CASSGLVDTQYF
TRBV2	TRBJ2-5	CASGVNQETQYF
TRBV4-3	TRBJ1-3	CASSTSSQVSGNTIYF
TRBV7-9	TRBJ2-2	CASSLGQIKVTGELFF
TRBV27	TRBJ1-2	CVSSKTGGPSYGYTF
TRBV5-4	TRBJ2-5	CASSLLFTVQETQYF
TRBV5-1	TRBJ2-3	CASSLDSNADTQYF
TRBV2	TRBJ1-5	CASRRQGGGQPQHF
TRBV20-1	TRBJ2-7	CSAKDRASSYEQYF
TRBV7-2	TRBJ2-7	CASSLDRVREQYF
TRBV5-1	TRBJ2-7	CASNSWDYEQYF
TRBV5-1	TRBJ2-7	CASSFAGDEQYF
TRBV18	TRBJ2-1	CASSPPGLGNEQFF
TRBV6-2/TRBV6-3	TRBJ2-4	CASTEDGDIQYF
TRBV6-5	TRBJ2-3	CASREGLNTQYF
TRBV5-1	TRBJ2-7	CASSLDFSGGLSYEQYF
TRBV27	TRBJ2-3	CASSDTSESDTQYF
TRBV5-1	TRBJ2-3	CASSDGVAASTDTQYF
TRBV11-2	TRBJ2-5	CASSLVGGQQETQYF
TRBV5-4	TRBJ2-1	CASSLGGGDYNEQFF
TRBV7-3	TRBJ1-1	CASSFKVDTEAFF
TRBV19	TRBJ2-3	CASSATDRGHTDTQYF
TRBV30	TRBJ1-1	CAWSQDRVTEAFF
TRBV27	TRBJ2-7	CASSSTTSRSYEQYF
TRBV6-8	TRBJ2-7	CASIGGVLSEQYF
TRBV7-8	TRBJ2-5	CASSWRQRVETQYF